Sequencing of this T cell receptor beta chain was carried out in a study of cytomegalovirus exposure and HLA in healthy donors. Study overall: From donors who were HLA-typed, an early data release held approximately 91 million unique TCRs.

The V and J ends lost 0 bases and 2 bases respectively, with 9 bases between them. CDR3 size: 15 residues. The V gene's germline CDR1 is LNHNV and CDR2 YYDKDF (reference sequence). Whole-study findings and limits: Indistinguishability led to the exclusion of some V segments, TRBV6-2 and TRBV6-3 included.

This clone has more than one count but fewer than ten. Its matching antigen is unknown. The PCR contained 60 Vbeta and 13 Jbeta primers. Clones were sequenced by immunoSEQ multiplex PCR, and TCRdb holds only the in-frame ones, with some missing. Of approximately 54,000 clones in the sample, more than 65% were seen once. The TCR originated in a woman aged 18-29 years in good health and CMV-seronegative. This chain joins TRBV15 and TRBJ2-3; perhaps TRBD2 as D (7 bases). Sequencing was carried out using PBMCs. The CDR3 sequence is CATSREGGPTDTQYF. In DNA form, the CDR3 reads TGTGCCACCAGCAGAGAGGGGGGGCCCACAGATACGCAGTATTTT.